This T cell receptor (beta chain) emerged from a study of identical twins. Whole-study results and caveats: Out-of-frame alpha sequences shared by twins were enriched for low generation probability.

To note about this clonotype: Its antigen is not known.

Per germline, CDR1 MDHEN and CDR2 SYDVKM. Trimming stripped 8 bases from V and 7 bases from J, with 16 bases between. The CDR3 length is 13 residues. After template switching added a universal primer site, the resulting cDNA carried unique molecular identifiers. MiXCR, applied by TCRdb to the 5' RACE reads, yields one record per CDR3 protein. This sample has a few hundred thousand distinct CDR3 sequences, with more than 9% found just once. The data were also submitted as part of a second study, on yellow fever vaccine responses in identical twins. In that study: In identical twins, vaccine T cell responses appeared partly shared and partly individual.

The source material was PBMCs. The source of this sequence is a woman aged 18-35 years in good health. J is TRBJ2-3 and V is TRBV28; D uncertain. CDR3 residues: CASLDPVVNTQYF. CDR3 nucleotides: TGTGCCAGCCTTGACCCCGTTGTAAATACGCAGTATTTT.